This T cell receptor (beta chain) derives from a study of cytomegalovirus exposure and HLA in healthy donors. Study-level points and caveats: An analysis done earlier found most TCR beta V segments productive about 87% or about 30% of the time. Later analysis identified a missense DCLRE1C variant that was linked to TCR beta V- and J-gene trimming.

CDR1 GTSNPN and CDR2 SVGIG come from the germline V gene (reference sequence). The CDR3 spans 12 residues. The V end lost 5 bases, the J end lost 0 bases, and 5 bases lay between the germline ends. Of note for this clone: What it binds is unknown.

The PCR was carried out with 60 Vbeta primers and 13 Jbeta primers. In the original analysis: An analysis performed later counted about 80 million unique TCR beta chains (roughly 11 million of them shared). Data came from immunoSEQ multiplex PCR; TCRdb stores just in-frame clones and leaves some out. V and J calls and clone size are as listed in that table; D and trimming were resolved from the DNA. Among around 210,000 clones listed, approximately 84% were seen once. The sequencing input was PBMCs. This clonotype was obtained from a girl aged 2 to 9 in good health and CMV-seronegative. The chain uses TRBV30 and TRBJ1-5; weak D call: TRBD1 (5 bases). The DNA for the CDR3 is TGTGCCTGGGACAGTAGCAATCAGCCCCAGCATTTT. Protein: CAWDSSNQPQHF.